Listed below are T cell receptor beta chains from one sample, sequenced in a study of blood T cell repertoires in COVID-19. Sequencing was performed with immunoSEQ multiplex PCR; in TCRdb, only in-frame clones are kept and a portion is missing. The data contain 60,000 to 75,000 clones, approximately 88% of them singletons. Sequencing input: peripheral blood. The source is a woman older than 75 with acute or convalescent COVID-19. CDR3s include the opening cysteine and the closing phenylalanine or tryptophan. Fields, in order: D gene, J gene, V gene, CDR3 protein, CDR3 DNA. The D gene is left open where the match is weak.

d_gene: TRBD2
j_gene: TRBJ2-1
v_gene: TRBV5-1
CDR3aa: CASSFQALGTSGRARDEQFF
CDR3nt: TGCGCCAGCAGCTTCCAAGCCCTAGGGACTAGCGGGAGGGCCCGGGATGAGCAGTTCTTC

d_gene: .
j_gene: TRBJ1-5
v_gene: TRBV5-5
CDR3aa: CASSTTGTPDQPQHF
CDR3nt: TGTGCCAGCAGCACGACGGGGACACCTGATCAGCCCCAGCATTTT

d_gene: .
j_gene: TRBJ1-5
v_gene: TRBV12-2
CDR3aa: CASRPHQPQHF
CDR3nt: TGTGCAAGTCGCCCACACCAGCCCCAGCATTTT

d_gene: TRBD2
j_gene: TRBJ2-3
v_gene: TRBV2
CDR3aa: CASSAPGLARTDTQYF
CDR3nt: TGTGCCAGCAGTGCGCCGGGACTAGCAAGGACAGATACGCAGTATTTT

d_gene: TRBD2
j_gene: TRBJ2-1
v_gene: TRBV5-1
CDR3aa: CASRREVGNEQFF
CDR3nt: TGCGCCAGCAGGCGGGAGGTGGGCAATGAGCAGTTCTTC

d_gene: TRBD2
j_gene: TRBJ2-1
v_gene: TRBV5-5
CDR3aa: CASSPIAGGPGDEQFF
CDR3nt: TGTGCCAGCAGCCCTATAGCGGGAGGGCCTGGGGATGAGCAGTTCTTC

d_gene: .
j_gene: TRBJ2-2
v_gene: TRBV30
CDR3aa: CAWSVLHTGELFF
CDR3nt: TGTGCCTGGAGTGTACTACACACCGGGGAGCTGTTTTTT

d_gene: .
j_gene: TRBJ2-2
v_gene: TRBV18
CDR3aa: CASSPRDTGELFF
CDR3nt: TGTGCCAGCTCACCCAGGGACACCGGGGAGCTGTTTTTT

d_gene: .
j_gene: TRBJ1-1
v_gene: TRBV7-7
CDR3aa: CASSRRVKGRNTEAFF
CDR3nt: TGTGCCAGCAGTCGGAGGGTTAAAGGCAGGAACACTGAAGCTTTCTTT

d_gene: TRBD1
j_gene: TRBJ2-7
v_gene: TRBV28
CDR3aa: CASSQGTGVYEQYF
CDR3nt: TGTGCCAGCAGTCAAGGGACAGGGGTCTACGAGCAGTACTTC

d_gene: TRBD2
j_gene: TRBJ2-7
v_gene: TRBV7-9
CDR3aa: CASSLPHRLAGVINEQYF
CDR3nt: TGTGCCAGCAGCTTACCTCATCGACTAGCGGGTGTTATCAACGAGCAGTACTTC

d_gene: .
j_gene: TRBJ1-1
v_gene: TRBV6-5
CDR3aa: CASSSYRDNTEAFF
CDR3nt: TGTGCCAGCAGTTCCTACAGAGACAACACTGAAGCTTTCTTT